The present entry profiles one T cell receptor (beta chain) with its context. Its antigen remains unknown. The sample is drawn from a study of graft-versus-host responses after intestinal transplantation. Study information: Tacrolimus plus steroids were given to all recipients for roughly three years, preceded by anti-thymocyte globulin induction. Study-level findings and limits: Peak levels of circulating GvH clones tracked with early post-transplant HvG declines. Those patients showing graft-donor T cell macrochimerism displayed high graft-versus-host to host-versus-graft clonal ratios in allografts. Investigators detected GvH clones in recipient marrow, with some emerging earlier in ileum or blood.

Libraries were prepared by immunoSEQ multiplex PCR; TCRdb keeps only in-frame clonotypes and omits some of them. In the table there are some 39,000 clones, nearly 95% of which are singletons. This sequence was found in a human donor who was the organ donor for an intestinal transplant. The sequencing here drew on unstimulated CD8+ T cells sorted from spleen or lymph node cells, taken before transplant.

The DNA for the CDR3 is TGCGCCAGCAGCCAGTCACTAGCGGGGGGTTACAATGAGCAGTTCTTC. It is translated as CASSQSLAGGYNEQFF. This chain connects TRBV4-3 to TRBJ2-1, with TRBD2 matching 12 bases. The V gene end was trimmed by 3 bases and the J gene end by 4 bases; junction bases not matched to a gene: 4. The CDR3 has 16 residues. Germline lookup yields CDR1 LGHNA and CDR2 YSLEER.